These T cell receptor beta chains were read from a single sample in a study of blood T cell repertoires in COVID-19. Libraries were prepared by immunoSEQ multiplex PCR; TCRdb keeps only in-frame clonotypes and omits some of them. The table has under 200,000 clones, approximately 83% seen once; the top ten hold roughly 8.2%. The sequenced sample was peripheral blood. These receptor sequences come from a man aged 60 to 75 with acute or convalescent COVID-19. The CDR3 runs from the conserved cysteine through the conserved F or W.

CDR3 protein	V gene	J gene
CASSYSAGGYNEQFF	TRBV6-5	TRBJ2-1
CASSPPASGAYEQYF	TRBV18	TRBJ2-7
CASSITGQEAFF	TRBV28	TRBJ1-1
CASSQDRQVSF	TRBV4-2	TRBJ1-2
CASSYASGPGYTF	TRBV6-2/TRBV6-3	TRBJ1-2
CAISEIGQTYSEQYF	TRBV10-3	TRBJ2-7
CASSQVEGYNQPQHF	TRBV5-8	TRBJ1-5
CASSPVTSQNNEQFF	TRBV18	TRBJ2-1
CAAARNTEAFF	TRBV28	TRBJ1-1
CASSQTQGARQPQHF	TRBV7-3	TRBJ1-5
CASSESWDTGYEQYF	TRBV6-1	TRBJ2-7
CASSPDGGGGGYTF	TRBV7-9	TRBJ1-2
CASIAGGLDTQYF	TRBV28	TRBJ2-3
CASSSTFGSGSYNEQFF	TRBV21-1	TRBJ2-1
CASSPSGGLSAPQFF	TRBV28	TRBJ2-1
CATRDRGRDTEAFF	TRBV28	TRBJ1-1
CASSFTGGPLHF	TRBV5-4	TRBJ1-6
CASSSPPGLAGSEQFF	TRBV7-9	TRBJ2-1
CASSIRGGWALSYNEQFF	TRBV19	TRBJ2-1
CASSQGGRSSYNEQFF	TRBV9	TRBJ2-1
CASSSLALADNEQFF	TRBV5-1	TRBJ2-1
CASTVPGQANYEQYF	TRBV28	TRBJ2-7
CASSYFRESEAFF	TRBV6-5	TRBJ1-1
CASSLGGGDQPQHF	TRBV5-1	TRBJ1-5